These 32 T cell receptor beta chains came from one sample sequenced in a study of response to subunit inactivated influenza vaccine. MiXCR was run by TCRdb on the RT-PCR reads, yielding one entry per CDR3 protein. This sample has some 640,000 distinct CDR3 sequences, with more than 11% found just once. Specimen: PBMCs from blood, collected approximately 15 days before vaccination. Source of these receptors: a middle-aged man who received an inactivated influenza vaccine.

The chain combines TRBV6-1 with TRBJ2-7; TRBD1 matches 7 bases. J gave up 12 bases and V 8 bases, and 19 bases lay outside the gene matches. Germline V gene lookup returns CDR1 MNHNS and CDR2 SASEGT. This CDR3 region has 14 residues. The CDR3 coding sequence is TGTGCCAGCCTTGCGGACAGGACCTCCTACGAGGTGTACTTC. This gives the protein CASLADRTSYEVYF.

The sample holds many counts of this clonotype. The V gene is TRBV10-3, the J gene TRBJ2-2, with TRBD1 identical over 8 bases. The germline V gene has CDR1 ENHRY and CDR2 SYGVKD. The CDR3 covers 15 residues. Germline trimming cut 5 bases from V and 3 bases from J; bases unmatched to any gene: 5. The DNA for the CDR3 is TGTGCCATCAGTAAGACAGGGGTCTACACCGGGGAGCTGTTTTTT. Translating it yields CAISKTGVYTGELFF.

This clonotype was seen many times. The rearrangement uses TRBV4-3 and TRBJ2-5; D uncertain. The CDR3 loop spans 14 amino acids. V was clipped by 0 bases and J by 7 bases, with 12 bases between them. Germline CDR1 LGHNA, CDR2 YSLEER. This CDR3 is CASSQETRLATQYF. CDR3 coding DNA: TGCGCCAGCAGCCAAGAGACGAGGCTGGCGACCCAGTACTTC.

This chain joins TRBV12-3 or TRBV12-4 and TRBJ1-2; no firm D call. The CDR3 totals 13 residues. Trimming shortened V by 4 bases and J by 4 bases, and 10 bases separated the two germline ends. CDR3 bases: TGTGCCAGCAGTTGGAACTCAGCCTATGGCTACACCTTC. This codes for CASSWNSAYGYTF.

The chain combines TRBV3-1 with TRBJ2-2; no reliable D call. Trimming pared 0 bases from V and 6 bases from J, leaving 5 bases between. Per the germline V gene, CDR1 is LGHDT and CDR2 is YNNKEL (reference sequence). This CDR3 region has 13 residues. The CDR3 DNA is TGTGCCAGCAGCCAAGACGGGCCCGGGGAGCTGTTTTTT. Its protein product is CASSQDGPGELFF.

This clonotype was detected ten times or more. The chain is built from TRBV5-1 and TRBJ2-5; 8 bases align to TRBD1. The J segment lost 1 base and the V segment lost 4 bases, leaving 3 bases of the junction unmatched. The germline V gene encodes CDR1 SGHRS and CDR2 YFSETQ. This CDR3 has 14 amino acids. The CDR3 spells CASSVGQAQETQYF. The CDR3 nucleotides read TGCGCCAGCAGCGTGGGACAGGCCCAAGAGACCCAGTACTTC.

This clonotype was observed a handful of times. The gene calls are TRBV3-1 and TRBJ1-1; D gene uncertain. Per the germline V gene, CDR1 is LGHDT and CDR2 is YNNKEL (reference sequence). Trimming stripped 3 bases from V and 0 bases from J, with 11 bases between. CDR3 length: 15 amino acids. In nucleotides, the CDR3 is TGTGCCAGCAGCCACTCTGGACGGATGAACACTGAAGCTTTCTTT. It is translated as CASSHSGRMNTEAFF.

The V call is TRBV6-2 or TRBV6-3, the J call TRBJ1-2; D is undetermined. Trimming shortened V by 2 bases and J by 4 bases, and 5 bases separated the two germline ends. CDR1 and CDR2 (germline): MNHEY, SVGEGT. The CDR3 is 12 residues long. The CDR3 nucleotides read TGTGCCAGCAGTTACGGTTTCTATGGCTACACCTTC. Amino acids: CASSYGFYGYTF.

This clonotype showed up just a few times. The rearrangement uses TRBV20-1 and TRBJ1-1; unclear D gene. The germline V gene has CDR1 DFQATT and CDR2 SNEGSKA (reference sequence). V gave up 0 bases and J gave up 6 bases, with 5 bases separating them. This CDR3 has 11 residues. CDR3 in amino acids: CSAREVPEAFF. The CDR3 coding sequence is TGCAGTGCTAGAGAGGTCCCTGAAGCTTTCTTT.

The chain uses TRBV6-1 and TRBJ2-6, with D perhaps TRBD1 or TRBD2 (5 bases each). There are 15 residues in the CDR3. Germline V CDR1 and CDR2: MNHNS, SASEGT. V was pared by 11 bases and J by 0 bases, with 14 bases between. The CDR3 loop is CAESGGNSGANVLTF. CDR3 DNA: TGTGCCGAAAGTGGGGGAAACTCTGGGGCCAACGTCCTGACTTTC.

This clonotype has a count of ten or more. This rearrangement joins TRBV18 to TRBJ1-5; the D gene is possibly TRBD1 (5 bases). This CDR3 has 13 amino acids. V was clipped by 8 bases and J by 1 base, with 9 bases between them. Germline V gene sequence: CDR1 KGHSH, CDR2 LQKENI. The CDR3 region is CASSPGSNQPQHF. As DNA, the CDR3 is TGTGCCAGCAGTCCAGGGAGCAATCAGCCCCAGCATTTT.

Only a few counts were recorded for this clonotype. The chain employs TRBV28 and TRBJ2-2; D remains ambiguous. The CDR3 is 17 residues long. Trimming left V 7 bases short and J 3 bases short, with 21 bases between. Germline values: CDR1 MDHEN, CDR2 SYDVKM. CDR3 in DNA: TGTGCCAGCACCGAAGTCCGGGCCACAATATACACCGGGGAGCTGTTTTTT. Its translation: CASTEVRATIYTGELFF.

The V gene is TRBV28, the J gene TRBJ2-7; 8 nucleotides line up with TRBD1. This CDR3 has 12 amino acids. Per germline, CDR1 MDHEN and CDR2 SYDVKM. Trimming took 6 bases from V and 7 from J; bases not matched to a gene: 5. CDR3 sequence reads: CASRQGALEQYF. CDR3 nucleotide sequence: TGTGCCAGCAGGCAGGGGGCGCTTGAGCAGTACTTC.

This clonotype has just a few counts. CDR3 bases: TGTGCCAGCTCACCGGACAGGGCCTATGGCTACACCTTC. Residues: CASSPDRAYGYTF. The V call is TRBV18, the J call TRBJ1-2, with 8 bases aligning to TRBD1. The CDR3 extends over 13 amino acids. The junction had 1 base not matched to a gene; V was cut back by 3 bases and J by 4 bases. CDR1 is KGHSH and CDR2 is LQKENI in the germline V gene.

The CDR3 sequence: CSASDPSGSRRWQFF. CDR3 bases: TGCAGTGCTAGTGATCCTAGCGGGAGCCGTCGTTGGCAGTTCTTC. This rearrangement joins TRBV20-1 to TRBJ2-1; 10 bases are a match to TRBD2. The CDR3 extends over 15 amino acids. Unmatched junction bases numbered 14, after V lost 3 bases and J lost 12 bases. CDR1 and CDR2 (germline): DFQATT, SNEGSKA (reference sequence).

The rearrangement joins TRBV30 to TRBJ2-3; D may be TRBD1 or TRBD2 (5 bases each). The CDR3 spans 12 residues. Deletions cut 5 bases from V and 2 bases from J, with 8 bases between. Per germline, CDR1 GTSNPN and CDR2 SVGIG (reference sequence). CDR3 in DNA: TGTGCCTGGGGGGGAGTCACAGATACGCAGTATTTT. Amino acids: CAWGGVTDTQYF.

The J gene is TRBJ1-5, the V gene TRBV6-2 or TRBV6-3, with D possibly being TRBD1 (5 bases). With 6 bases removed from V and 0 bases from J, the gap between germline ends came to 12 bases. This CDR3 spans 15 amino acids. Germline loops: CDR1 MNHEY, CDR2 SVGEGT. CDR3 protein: CASRTGGHSNQPQHF. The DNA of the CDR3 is TGTGCCAGCAGAACAGGTGGGCATAGCAATCAGCCCCAGCATTTT.

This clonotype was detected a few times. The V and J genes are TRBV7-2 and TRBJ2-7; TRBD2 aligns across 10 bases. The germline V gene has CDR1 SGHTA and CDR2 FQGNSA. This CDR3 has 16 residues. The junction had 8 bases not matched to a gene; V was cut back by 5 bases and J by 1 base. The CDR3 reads CASSLPTSGISYEQYF. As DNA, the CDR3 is TGTGCCAGCAGCCTACCCACTAGCGGGATTTCCTACGAGCAGTACTTC.

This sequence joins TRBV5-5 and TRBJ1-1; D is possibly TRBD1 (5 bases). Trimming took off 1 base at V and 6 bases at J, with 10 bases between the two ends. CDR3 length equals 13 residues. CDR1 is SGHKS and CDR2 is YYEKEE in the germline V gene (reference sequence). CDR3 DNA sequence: TGTGCCAGCAGCTTGTTTGGGGCCCCTGAAGCTTTCTTT. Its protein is CASSLFGAPEAFF.

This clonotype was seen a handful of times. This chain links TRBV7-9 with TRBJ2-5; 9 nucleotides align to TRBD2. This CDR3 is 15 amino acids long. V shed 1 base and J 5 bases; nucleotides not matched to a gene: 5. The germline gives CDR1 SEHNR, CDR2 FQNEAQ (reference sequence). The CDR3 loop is CASSLDSGGRETQYF. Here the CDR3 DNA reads TGTGCCAGCAGCTTAGATAGCGGGGGTCGGGAGACCCAGTACTTC.

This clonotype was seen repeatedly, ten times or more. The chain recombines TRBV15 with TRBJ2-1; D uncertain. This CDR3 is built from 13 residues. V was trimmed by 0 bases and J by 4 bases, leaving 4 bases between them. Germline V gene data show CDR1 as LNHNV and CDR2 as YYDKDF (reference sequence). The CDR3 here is CATSRERYNEQFF. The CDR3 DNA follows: TGTGCCACCAGCAGAGAGCGATACAATGAGCAGTTCTTC.

The CDR3 bases are TGCGCCAGCAGCAGAGTGGTTAGGGGGGTTGAGAGTGAGCAGTTCTTC. Protein sequence: CASSRVVRGVESEQFF. V usage is TRBV4-1 and J usage is TRBJ2-1; D may correspond to TRBD1 or TRBD2 (6 bases each). In germline, CDR1 is MGHRA, CDR2 YSYEKL. V dropped 5 bases and J dropped 9 bases, with 23 bases sitting between them. The CDR3 contains 16 residues.

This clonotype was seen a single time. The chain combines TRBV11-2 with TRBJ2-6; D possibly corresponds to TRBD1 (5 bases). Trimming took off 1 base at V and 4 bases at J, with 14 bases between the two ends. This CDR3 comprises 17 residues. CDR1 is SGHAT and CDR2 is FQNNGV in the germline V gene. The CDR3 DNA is TGTGCCAGCAGCTTAGGGCAGGGTGTGGACGGGGCCAACGTCCTGACTTTC. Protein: CASSLGQGVDGANVLTF.

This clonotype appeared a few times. This chain's CDR3 is CASSPPRGYYGYTF. As DNA, the CDR3 is TGTGCCAGTAGTCCTCCTCGGGGGTACTATGGCTACACCTTC. The chain recombines TRBV19 with TRBJ1-2; tentatively, D is TRBD1 (5 bases). The length of the CDR3 is 14 residues. V was cut by 5 bases and J by 3 bases, with 13 bases left in between. The germline V gene encodes CDR1 LNHDA and CDR2 SQIVND (reference sequence).

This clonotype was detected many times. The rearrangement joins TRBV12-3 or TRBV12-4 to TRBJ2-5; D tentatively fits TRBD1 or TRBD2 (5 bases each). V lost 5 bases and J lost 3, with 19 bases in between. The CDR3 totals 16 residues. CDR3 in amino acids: CASSARNRDPKETQYF. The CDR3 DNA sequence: TGTGCCAGCAGTGCCCGAAACCGGGACCCGAAAGAGACCCAGTACTTC.

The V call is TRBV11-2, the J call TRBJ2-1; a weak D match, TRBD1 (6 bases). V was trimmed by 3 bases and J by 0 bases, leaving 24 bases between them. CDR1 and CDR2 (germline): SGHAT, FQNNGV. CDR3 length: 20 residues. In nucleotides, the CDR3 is TGTGCCAGCAGCTTCCTACTCCGGACAAACAAAGGGGGCTCCTACAATGAGCAGTTCTTC. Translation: CASSFLLRTNKGGSYNEQFF.

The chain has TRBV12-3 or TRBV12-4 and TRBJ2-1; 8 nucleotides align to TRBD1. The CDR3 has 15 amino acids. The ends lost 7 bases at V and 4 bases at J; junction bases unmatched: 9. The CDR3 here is CASTSGTGNYNEQFF. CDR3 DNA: TGTGCCAGCACCTCCGGGACAGGCAATTACAATGAGCAGTTCTTC.

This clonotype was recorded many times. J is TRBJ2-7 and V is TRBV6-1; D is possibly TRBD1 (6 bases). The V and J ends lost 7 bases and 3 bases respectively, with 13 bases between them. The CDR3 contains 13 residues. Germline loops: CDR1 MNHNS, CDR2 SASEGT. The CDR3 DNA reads TGTGCCAGCATCTATGGCAGGGGCTACGAGCAGTACTTC. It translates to CASIYGRGYEQYF.

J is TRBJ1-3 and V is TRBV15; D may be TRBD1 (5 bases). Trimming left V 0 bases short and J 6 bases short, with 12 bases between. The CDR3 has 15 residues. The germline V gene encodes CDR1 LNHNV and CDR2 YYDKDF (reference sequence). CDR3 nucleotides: TGTGCCACCAGCAGAGAATTAGGGACGGCAAACACCATATATTTT. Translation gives CATSRELGTANTIYF.

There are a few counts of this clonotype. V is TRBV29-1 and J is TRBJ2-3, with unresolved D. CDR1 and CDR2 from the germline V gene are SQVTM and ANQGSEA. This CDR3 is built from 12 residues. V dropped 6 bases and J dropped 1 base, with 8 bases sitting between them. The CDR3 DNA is TGCAGCGTGTGGGTGGGCACAGATACGCAGTATTTT. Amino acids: CSVWVGTDTQYF.

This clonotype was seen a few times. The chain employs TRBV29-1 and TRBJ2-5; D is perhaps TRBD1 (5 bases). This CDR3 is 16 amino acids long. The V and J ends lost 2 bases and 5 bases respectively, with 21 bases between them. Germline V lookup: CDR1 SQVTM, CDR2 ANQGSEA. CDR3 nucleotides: TGCAGCGTTGAACAGCCCATTGAAACCGCAGGGGAGACCCAGTACTTC. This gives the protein CSVEQPIETAGETQYF.

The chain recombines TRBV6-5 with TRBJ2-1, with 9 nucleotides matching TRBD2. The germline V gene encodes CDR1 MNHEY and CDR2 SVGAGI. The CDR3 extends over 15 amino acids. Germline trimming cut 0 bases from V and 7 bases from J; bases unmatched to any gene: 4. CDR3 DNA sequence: TGTGCCAGCAGTTACTCGTCTAGCGGGGAGAATGAGCAGTTCTTC. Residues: CASSYSSSGENEQFF.